The rows below give T cell receptor beta chains drawn from one sample of a study of molecular identifiers for immune sequencing clone quantification. TCRdb reanalysed the PCR reads using MiXCR and keeps one entry per CDR3 protein. Among approximately 680,000 distinct CDR3 sequences listed, 25% were seen once. The sample consisted of naive CD8+ T cells from blood, with Jurkat cell RNA spiked in. These receptors came from a human donor in good health. Some libraries in this study had Jurkat cell RNA spiked in. CDR3s include the opening cysteine and the closing phenylalanine or tryptophan. Fields, in order: CDR3 DNA, CDR3 protein, clone size, V gene, J gene, D gene. The D gene is left open where the match is weak. Clone size is stated in some rows and not others, as once, few, many or a class when expanded.

CDR3nt: TGCAGTGCTAGAGAGGTGAAATCCTACAATGAGCAGTTCTTC
CDR3aa: CSAREVKSYNEQFF
abundance: many
v_gene: TRBV20-1
j_gene: TRBJ2-1
d_gene: .

CDR3nt: TGTGCCAGCAGCTTTAGGCAGGGCGACGAGCAGTACTTC
CDR3aa: CASSFRQGDEQYF
abundance: .
v_gene: TRBV5-6
j_gene: TRBJ2-7
d_gene: .

CDR3nt: TGCGCCAGCAGTTTCGACGTCGGTGAGCAGTACTTC
CDR3aa: CASSFDVGEQYF
abundance: many
v_gene: TRBV5-1
j_gene: TRBJ2-7
d_gene: .

CDR3nt: TGTGCCAGCAGCCGAGGGGCGGGAGGCCCCTACGAGCAGTACTTC
CDR3aa: CASSRGAGGPYEQYF
abundance: .
v_gene: TRBV9
j_gene: TRBJ2-7
d_gene: TRBD2

CDR3nt: TGTGCCAGCAGTTTTTGGGCCCTCAGGCGCAATGAGCAGTTCTTC
CDR3aa: CASSFWALRRNEQFF
abundance: few
v_gene: TRBV28
j_gene: TRBJ2-1
d_gene: .

CDR3nt: TGCGCCAGCAGCCAAGATCAAGGTTCGGGGACTCTTGGAGATACGCAGTATTTT
CDR3aa: CASSQDQGSGTLGDTQYF
abundance: .
v_gene: TRBV4-3
j_gene: TRBJ2-3
d_gene: .

CDR3nt: TGCGCCAGCAGCCATGGCGGGGGGGTCGACGAGCAGTACTTC
CDR3aa: CASSHGGGVDEQYF
abundance: many
v_gene: TRBV4-1
j_gene: TRBJ2-7
d_gene: TRBD2

CDR3nt: TGTGCCAGCAGTCCCCGAGTGGTGGAGCGGCTGAGTAATTCACCCCTCCACTTT
CDR3aa: CASSPRVVERLSNSPLHF
abundance: .
v_gene: TRBV6-5
j_gene: TRBJ1-6
d_gene: .

CDR3nt: TGTGCCAGCAGCTTGGTTGACAGGGTCGTCTACGAGCAGTACTTC
CDR3aa: CASSLVDRVVYEQYF
abundance: .
v_gene: TRBV5-3
j_gene: TRBJ2-7
d_gene: TRBD1

CDR3nt: TGTGCCAGCAGTTACGGTCAGACCCAGTACTTC
CDR3aa: CASSYGQTQYF
abundance: many
v_gene: TRBV6-5
j_gene: TRBJ2-5
d_gene: .

CDR3nt: TGTGCCAGCAGCCTAGCGGACCTCTCCTACGAGCAGTACTTC
CDR3aa: CASSLADLSYEQYF
abundance: many
v_gene: TRBV7-2
j_gene: TRBJ2-7
d_gene: TRBD2

CDR3nt: TGCGCCCGCCGCCAAGAGGACACGGTCTCCAACCAGCAGTACTTC
CDR3aa: CARRQEDTVSNQQYF
abundance: .
v_gene: TRBV4-1
j_gene: TRBJ2-7
d_gene: .

CDR3nt: TGTGCCAGCAGTTTCGAACCAGCGGTAAGCTCCTACGAGCAGTACTTC
CDR3aa: CASSFEPAVSSYEQYF
abundance: few
v_gene: TRBV28
j_gene: TRBJ2-7
d_gene: .

CDR3nt: TGTGCCAGCAGCCAAGTTCATCCGGGGGCGGATCTAGAGACCCAGTACTTC
CDR3aa: CASSQVHPGADLETQYF
abundance: .
v_gene: TRBV14
j_gene: TRBJ2-5
d_gene: .

CDR3nt: TGTGCCAGCAGCCCGCCCGGGACAGTAACTTACGAGCAGTACTTC
CDR3aa: CASSPPGTVTYEQYF
abundance: many
v_gene: TRBV7-9
j_gene: TRBJ2-7
d_gene: TRBD1

CDR3nt: TGTGCCAGCAGCCCACGGGGTACTAGCGGGACGACCCACAATGAGCAGTTCTTC
CDR3aa: CASSPRGTSGTTHNEQFF
abundance: few
v_gene: TRBV27
j_gene: TRBJ2-1
d_gene: TRBD2

CDR3nt: TGTGCCAGCAGCTTAGCCGGGGTTGACTACGAGCAGTACTTC
CDR3aa: CASSLAGVDYEQYF
abundance: .
v_gene: TRBV7-6
j_gene: TRBJ2-7
d_gene: .

CDR3nt: TGTGCCAGCAGCGCGAACCTCAGGGGCAAGGTGACCCAGTACTTC
CDR3aa: CASSANLRGKVTQYF
abundance: .
v_gene: TRBV5-5
j_gene: TRBJ2-5
d_gene: .

CDR3nt: TGTGCCATCAGTGAGAGGACTTTCGGCGGCGGACCCGGGGAGCTGTTTTTT
CDR3aa: CAISERTFGGGPGELFF
abundance: .
v_gene: TRBV10-3
j_gene: TRBJ2-2
d_gene: .

CDR3nt: TGTGCCAGCAGCTTGGCGACAGGCCTCATTCTCACAGATACGCAGTATTTT
CDR3aa: CASSLATGLILTDTQYF
abundance: many
v_gene: TRBV5-6
j_gene: TRBJ2-3
d_gene: .

CDR3nt: TGCAGCGTTGGACTAGCGGTGGGGCCAGATACGCAGTGTTTT
CDR3aa: CSVGLAVGPDTQCF
abundance: .
v_gene: TRBV29-1
j_gene: TRBJ2-3
d_gene: TRBD2

CDR3nt: TGTGCCAGCAGCCAAGGGACTAGAAGAGACACCGGGGAGCTGTTTTTT
CDR3aa: CASSQGTRRDTGELFF
abundance: .
v_gene: TRBV5-6
j_gene: TRBJ2-2
d_gene: TRBD2

CDR3nt: TGTGCCAGCAGCTACGGGACATTGGGGGACTACGAGCAGTACTTC
CDR3aa: CASSYGTLGDYEQYF
abundance: few
v_gene: TRBV6-5
j_gene: TRBJ2-7
d_gene: .

CDR3nt: TGCAGCGTCCCATGGCTAGCGGGCTTCACAGATACGCAGTATTTT
CDR3aa: CSVPWLAGFTDTQYF
abundance: many
v_gene: TRBV29-1
j_gene: TRBJ2-3
d_gene: TRBD2

CDR3nt: TGTGCCAGCAGTTTATCAGGGGATGGAAATCAGCCCCAGCATTTT
CDR3aa: CASSLSGDGNQPQHF
abundance: many
v_gene: TRBV27
j_gene: TRBJ1-5
d_gene: .